One and the same sample provided the 8 T cell receptor beta chains below, sequenced in a study of blood T cell repertoires in COVID-19. Profiled with immunoSEQ multiplex PCR; TCRdb holds only in-frame clones, not every one. The table includes some 88,000 clones, 65% to 90% detected once. Sequenced: peripheral blood. The origin of the receptors is a man aged 55 to 70 with acute or convalescent COVID-19.

Only one count was recorded for this clone. This chain connects TRBV4-1 to TRBJ2-3; 10 bases are shared with TRBD2. Trimming cost V 3 bases and J 0 bases; bases outside gene matches: 6. The V gene's germline CDR1 is MGHRA and CDR2 YSYEKL. The CDR3 has 17 residues. CDR3 nucleotide sequence: TGCGCCAGCAGCCACCCGGGACTAGCGCCTAGCACAGATACGCAGTATTTT. This codes for CASSHPGLAPSTDTQYF.

This clone occurred once. This chain links TRBV5-1 with TRBJ1-2; 9 bases match TRBD1. Losses at the gene ends were 2 bases for V and 1 base for J; bases not matched to a gene: 12. This CDR3 spans 18 amino acids. Germline-derived CDR1 and CDR2 are SGHRS and YFSETQ. CDR3 DNA: TGCGCCAGCAGCTTACAGGCGGGACAGGGATCCCTTAACTATGGCTACACCTTC. Translating it yields CASSLQAGQGSLNYGYTF.

The V and J genes are TRBV30 and TRBJ2-5; the D gene is possibly TRBD2 (5 bases). V was shortened by 4 bases and J by 5 bases, with 11 bases between the two germline ends. The germline V gene has CDR1 GTSNPN and CDR2 SVGIG (reference sequence). This CDR3 has 12 residues. The CDR3 spells CAWNRGGETQYF. The CDR3 bases are TGTGCCTGGAATCGGGGTGGGGAGACCCAGTACTTC.

The chain links TRBV9 to TRBJ2-7; TRBD2 might be the D (5 bases). Trimming stripped 0 bases from V and 0 bases from J, with 10 bases between. The CDR3 has 15 amino acids. Germline V lookup: CDR1 SGDLS, CDR2 YYNGEE. The DNA of the CDR3 is TGTGCCAGCAGCGTAGCGGTCGGGATCTCCTACGAGCAGTACTTC. Its translation: CASSVAVGISYEQYF.

The chain has TRBV12-3 or TRBV12-4 and TRBJ1-1; a weak D match, TRBD1 (5 bases). The CDR3 sequence is 13 residues long. Trimming took off 7 bases at V and 1 base at J, with 10 bases between the two ends. CDR3 sequence (DNA): TGTGCCAGCACCGCAAGGGGGAACACTGAAGCTTTCTTT. Translation: CASTARGNTEAFF.

A few counts support this clone. V gene TRBV29-1 combines with J gene TRBJ1-5; D unresolved. CDR1 and CDR2 (germline): SQVTM, ANQGSEA. CDR3 length equals 13 residues. Trimming stripped 7 bases from V and 0 bases from J, with 10 bases between. CDR3 residues: CSDRHHSNQPQHF. The CDR3 DNA follows: TGCAGCGACCGACATCATAGCAATCAGCCCCAGCATTTT.

The chain couples TRBV13 to TRBJ2-5, with a tentative D call TRBD1 (6 bases). V lost 5 bases, J lost 2 bases, and 12 bases lay in between. The CDR3 totals 14 residues. Looked up from germline, CDR1 is PRHDT and CDR2 is FYEKMQ (reference sequence). The CDR3 here is CASSPRGWQETQYF. CDR3 DNA: TGTGCCAGCAGCCCCAGGGGCTGGCAAGAGACCCAGTACTTC.

This chain joins TRBV2 and TRBJ2-7; D is unclear. The CDR3 loop spans 11 amino acids. Germline V gene lookup returns CDR1 SNHLY and CDR2 FYNNEI. V lost 4 bases and J 7 bases, leaving 8 bases between the germline ends. The DNA for the CDR3 is TGTGCCAGCAGTGCACGCCGGGAGCAGTACTTC. Amino acid sequence: CASSARREQYF.